A single sample gave rise to the 32 T cell receptor beta chains below, sequenced in a study of blood T cell repertoires in COVID-19. The method was immunoSEQ multiplex PCR; TCRdb's version includes in-frame clones alone and lacks a portion of them. The data hold 150,000 to 200,000 clones, with over 90% observed a single time. The sequenced sample was peripheral blood. Every receptor here comes from a woman aged 55 to 70 with COVID-19, enrolled during active disease.

The genes are TRBV4-2 and TRBJ2-2, with 9 bases matching TRBD2. CDR3 length equals 18 residues. The V gene end was trimmed by 0 bases and the J gene end by 4 bases; junction bases not matched to a gene: 9. Germline-derived CDR1 and CDR2 are LGHNA and YNFKEQ. CDR3 sequence reads: CASSQESALAGSTGELFF. The CDR3 coding sequence is TGTGCCAGCAGCCAAGAATCTGCGCTAGCGGGGAGCACCGGGGAGCTGTTTTTT.

The chain recombines TRBV20-1 with TRBJ1-2; D gene uncertain. The germline gives CDR1 DFQATT, CDR2 SNEGSKA (reference sequence). V dropped 3 bases and J dropped 0 bases, with 8 bases sitting between them. The CDR3 has 13 residues. CDR3 nucleotide sequence: TGCAGTGCTAGTCTCGGGTCTAACTATGGCTACACCTTC. Its protein product is CSASLGSNYGYTF.

This clone was found a few times. This specimen includes other DNA sequences encoding the same CDR3. The rearrangement links TRBV7-3 to TRBJ2-2, with D hard to call. V was shortened by 5 bases and J by 1 base, with 8 bases between the two germline ends. The CDR3 loop spans 14 amino acids. CDR1 is SGHTA, CDR2 FQGTGA, per germline. CDR3 nucleotides: TGTGCCAGCAGCCTGACAAGGAACACCGGGGAGCTGTTTTTT. Amino acids: CASSLTRNTGELFF.

The chain uses TRBV27 and TRBJ1-2, with 7 bases identical to TRBD1. V gave up 4 bases and J gave up 2 bases; unmatched junction bases: 1. This CDR3 comprises 13 residues. Germline CDR1 MNHEY, CDR2 SMNVEV (reference sequence). The CDR3 region has the DNA TGTGCCAGCAGTTGGGACAGCAACTATGGCTACACCTTC. Protein: CASSWDSNYGYTF.

The gene calls are TRBV27 and TRBJ1-2; TRBD1 matches at 7 bases. This CDR3 has 13 amino acids. V trimming: 6 bases; J trimming: 4 bases; junction bases outside the gene matches: 5. Germline CDR1 is MNHEY and CDR2 is SMNVEV (reference sequence). CDR3 in DNA: TGTGCCAGCAGAGGGACAGACCGCTATGGCTACACCTTC. As protein: CASRGTDRYGYTF.

The chain links TRBV6-4 to TRBJ1-5; D remains unclear. Between the trimmed V and J ends, which lost 4 bases and 7 bases, there was a span of 11 bases. The CDR3 is made up of 13 amino acids. Germline CDR1 reads MRHNA; CDR2 reads SNTAGT. The CDR3 nucleotides read TGTGCCAGCAGTGTGGGCTCGGGACAGCCCCAGCATTTT. This encodes CASSVGSGQPQHF.

The gene calls are TRBV6-5 and TRBJ1-2, with 7 positions matching TRBD1. Germline trimming cut 6 bases from V and 3 bases from J; bases unmatched to any gene: 7. This CDR3 has 14 residues. Germline V gene sequence: CDR1 MNHEY, CDR2 SVGAGI. Here the CDR3 DNA reads TGTGCCAGCAGAAAAGACAGGGCCTACTATGGCTACACCTTC. This codes for CASRKDRAYYGYTF.

The chain couples TRBV6-2 or TRBV6-3 to TRBJ1-2; 11 bases line up with TRBD1. Germline V CDR1 and CDR2: MNHEY, SVGEGT. The CDR3 runs 15 residues. With V trimmed by 2 bases and J by 5 bases, 4 bases remained unmatched. Written as DNA, the CDR3 is TGTGCCAGCAGTTACCGGACAGGGGGCGATTATGGCTACACCTTC. Translated, it gives CASSYRTGGDYGYTF.

This clone was seen a single time. Written as DNA, the CDR3 is TGTGCCAGCAGCAAAGCCCGTAAGCCGGGACAGGCGTTCCAGGTGGAAAGGAACACTGAAGCTTTCTTT. Protein product: CASSKARKPGQAFQVERNTEAFF. The gene calls are TRBV21-1 and TRBJ1-1; no check of the table's D call, TRBD1, against the DNA was made. TRBV21-1 is noted as a pseudogene. The CDR3 extends over 23 amino acids.

The chain is built from TRBV5-1 and TRBJ2-2; the match to TRBD1 covers 8 bases. The CDR3 runs 16 residues. Germline CDR1 and CDR2: SGHRS and YFSETQ. V shed 0 bases and J 6 bases; nucleotides not matched to a gene: 7. CDR3 bases: TGCGCCAGCAGCTTGGGACAGGGGAGTTCGGCCGGGGAGCTGTTTTTT. Protein product: CASSLGQGSSAGELFF.

This rearrangement joins TRBV12-5 to TRBJ1-1; 9 nucleotides agree with TRBD1. Germline CDR1 and CDR2: LGHNT and FRNRAP. The CDR3 extends over 15 amino acids. V lost 2 bases to trimming and J lost 4 bases; unmatched junction nucleotides: 5. The CDR3 DNA is TGTGCTAGTGGTTTGACAGGGGGCGCGTTCACTGAAGCTTTCTTT. Its protein is CASGLTGGAFTEAFF.

The chain employs TRBV27 and TRBJ2-5; no clear D. The V end lost 5 bases, the J end lost 5 bases, and 12 bases lay between the germline ends. The CDR3 is made up of 13 amino acids. CDR1 MNHEY and CDR2 SMNVEV come from the germline V gene (reference sequence). CDR3 in amino acids: CASSQAFYETQYF. In DNA form, the CDR3 reads TGTGCCAGCAGTCAGGCTTTTTACGAGACCCAGTACTTC.

The rearrangement uses TRBV5-4 and TRBJ1-6, with 7 bases matching TRBD1. CDR3 length: 15 amino acids. CDR1 is SGHNT and CDR2 is YYREEE in the germline V gene (reference sequence). Trimming cost V 0 bases and J 7 bases; bases outside gene matches: 4. CDR3 loop: CASSLGGTANSPLHF. DNA of the CDR3: TGTGCCAGCAGCTTGGGTGGGACAGCAAATTCACCCCTCCACTTT. Complete variable domain (other parts from reference TRBV5-4 and TRBJ1-6): ETGVTQSPTHLIKTRGQQVTLRCSSQSGHNTVSWYQQALGQGPQFIFQYYREEENGRGNFPPRFSGLQFPNYSSELNVNALELDDSALYLCASSLGGTANSPLHFGNGTRLTVT.

The chain couples TRBV4-3 to TRBJ1-1, with TRBD1 matching over 12 bases. The CDR3 is 18 amino acids. J gave up 2 bases and V 4 bases, and 11 bases lay outside the gene matches. Germline-derived CDR1 and CDR2 are LGHNA and YSLEER. CDR3 amino acids: CASSPKKRGTGGNTEAFF. The CDR3 DNA sequence: TGCGCCAGCAGCCCCAAAAAACGCGGGACAGGGGGCAACACTGAAGCTTTCTTT.

The rearrangement uses TRBV2 and TRBJ1-6, with 9 bases fitting TRBD1. The CDR3 extends over 15 amino acids. Germline loops: CDR1 SNHLY, CDR2 FYNNEI. V lost 8 bases and J lost 9; bases outside the gene matches: 11. The CDR3 region is CASRGQGFKVSPLHF. The CDR3 coding sequence is TGTGCCAGCCGAGGACAGGGGTTCAAGGTTTCACCCCTCCACTTT. Full variable domain (missing parts from reference TRBV2 and TRBJ1-6): EPEVTQTPSHQVTQMGQEVILRCVPISNHLYFYWYRQILGQKVEFLVSFYNNEISEKSEIFDDQFSVERPDGSNFTLKIRSTKLEDSAMYFCASRGQGFKVSPLHFGNGTRLTVT.

The chain has TRBV5-8 and TRBJ1-2; D is unclear. Germline V lookup: CDR1 SGHTS, CDR2 YDEGEE. There are 14 residues in the CDR3. V was clipped by 4 bases and J by 1 base, with 11 bases between them. The CDR3 DNA reads TGTGCCAGCAGCATCTGGACTGATAACTATGGCTACACCTTC. Translation: CASSIWTDNYGYTF.

The rearrangement uses TRBV29-1 and TRBJ2-7; TRBD2 might be the D (5 bases). This CDR3 spans 12 amino acids. Germline-derived CDR1 and CDR2 are SQVTM and ANQGSEA. V shed 4 bases and J shed 1 base, with 8 bases lying between them. CDR3 in amino acids: CSVGEGSYEQYF. The CDR3 nucleotides read TGCAGCGTTGGTGAGGGATCCTACGAGCAGTACTTC.

This clone has more than one count but fewer than ten. The V and J genes are TRBV9 and TRBJ1-2; D is unresolved. This CDR3 is built from 12 residues. Germline values: CDR1 SGDLS, CDR2 YYNGEE. Trimming cost V 3 bases and J 2 bases, with 5 bases left between them. CDR3 in DNA: TGTGCCAGCAGCGCCCGGAACTATGGCTACACCTTC. This codes for CASSARNYGYTF.

This clone was observed once. The chain is built from TRBV7-8 and TRBJ2-1; D gene ambiguous. V dropped 1 base and J dropped 7 bases, with 14 bases sitting between them. Germline CDR1 SGHVS, CDR2 FQNEAQ. This CDR3 contains 15 residues. The CDR3: CASSLDPPIVNEQFF. CDR3 sequence (DNA): TGTGCCAGCAGCTTAGACCCCCCGATAGTAAATGAGCAGTTCTTC.

In this sample, this clone turned up once. This chain links TRBV5-1 with TRBJ2-7; 7 bases align to TRBD1. The V gene's germline CDR1 is SGHRS and CDR2 YFSETQ. The CDR3 totals 14 residues. The V segment lost 4 bases and the J segment 3 bases; nucleotides outside the gene matches: 7. The CDR3 sequence: CASSLDRTIYEQYF. The DNA for the CDR3 is TGCGCCAGCAGCCTGGACAGGACCATCTACGAGCAGTACTTC.

This chain uses TRBV24-1 with TRBJ2-5; maybe TRBD2 (6 bases). CDR3 length: 15 amino acids. Trimming left V 5 bases short and J 3 bases short, with 15 bases between. Germline CDR1 and CDR2: KGHDR and SFDVKD. The CDR3 loop reads CATSAPLGGKETQYF. CDR3 DNA sequence: TGTGCCACCAGTGCCCCCCTCGGAGGGAAAGAGACCCAGTACTTC.

The chain uses TRBV7-2 and TRBJ1-6; 7 bases align to TRBD1. This CDR3 region has 15 residues. The germline V gene encodes CDR1 SGHTA and CDR2 FQGNSA. V shed 5 bases, J shed 6 bases, and the junction held 7 bases outside the gene matches. The CDR3, as DNA: TGTGCCAGCAGCCTAGACAGGGCCTCTAATTCACCCCTCCACTTT. This sequence encodes CASSLDRASNSPLHF.

The chain recombines TRBV5-1 with TRBJ2-7; D uncertain. Germline values: CDR1 SGHRS, CDR2 YFSETQ. The V end lost 0 bases, the J end lost 2 bases, and 9 bases lay between the germline ends. The CDR3 loop spans 14 amino acids. DNA of the CDR3: TGCGCCAGCAGCTTGGTAGGCGGAGCCTACGAGCAGTACTTC. As protein: CASSLVGGAYEQYF. The variable domain in full, with the rest retrieved from reference TRBV5-1 and TRBJ2-7, is KAGVTQTPRYLIKTRGQQVTLSCSPISGHRSVSWYQQTPGQGLQFLFEYFSETQRNKGNFPGRFSGRQFSNSRSEMNVSTLELGDSALYLCASSLVGGAYEQYFGPGTRLTVT.

This clone has just one count. CDR3 bases: TGTGCCAGCAGCGGGGGACAGGGATGGTCCTACAATGAGCAGTTCTTC. Protein: CASSGGQGWSYNEQFF. This rearrangement joins TRBV7-6 to TRBJ2-1; TRBD1 aligns across 9 bases. The junction had 6 bases not matched to a gene; V was cut back by 5 bases and J by 1 base. CDR1 is SGHVS, CDR2 FNYEAQ, per germline. The CDR3 is 16 residues long. Based on the CDR3 plus reference TRBV7-6 and TRBJ2-1, the full variable domain is GAGVSQSPRYKVTKRGQDVALRCDPISGHVSLYWYRQALGQGPEFLTYFNYEAQQDKSGLPNDRFSAERPEGSISTLTIQRTEQRDSAMYRCASSGGQGWSYNEQFFGPGTRLTVL.

V gene TRBV27 combines with J gene TRBJ2-5, with D unresolved. V lost 6 bases to trimming and J lost 1 base, with 18 bases between them. The CDR3 is made up of 16 amino acids. In germline, CDR1 is MNHEY, CDR2 SMNVEV (reference sequence). CDR3: CASREMKRGVQETQYF. The CDR3 DNA is TGTGCCAGCAGAGAAATGAAGCGCGGAGTCCAAGAGACCCAGTACTTC.

This clone has only one observation. The CDR3 is CASSGAYSGNTIYF. Written as DNA, the CDR3 is TGTGCCAGCAGCGGAGCTTACTCTGGAAACACCATATATTTT. The genes are TRBV9 and TRBJ1-3; D is uncertain. Germline CDR1 SGDLS, CDR2 YYNGEE. Trimming pared 3 bases from V and 0 bases from J, leaving 7 bases between. The CDR3 loop spans 14 amino acids.

The chain recombines TRBV29-1 with TRBJ1-1; perhaps TRBD1 as D (6 bases). From germline, CDR1 is SQVTM and CDR2 ANQGSEA. With 1 base removed from V and 1 base from J, the gap between germline ends came to 13 bases. The CDR3 consists of 15 residues. In DNA form, the CDR3 reads TGCAGCGTTGAAGGGGCGGCAGGGGCGAACACTGAAGCTTTCTTT. Its translation is CSVEGAAGANTEAFF.

The genes are TRBV5-1 and TRBJ1-3; a possible D gene is TRBD1 (6 bases). The CDR3 spans 16 residues. The germline gives CDR1 SGHRS, CDR2 YFSETQ. V lost 2 bases to trimming and J lost 1 base, with 13 bases between them. The chain's CDR3 is CASSLQGWGSGNTIYF. For the CDR3, the DNA is TGCGCCAGCAGCTTACAGGGCTGGGGTTCTGGAAACACCATATATTTT.

The chain uses TRBV6-4 and TRBJ2-2, with 10 bases aligning to TRBD2. The germline gives CDR1 MRHNA, CDR2 SNTAGT. After removal of 3 bases from V and 6 bases from J, the junction contained 4 bases not matched to a gene. This CDR3 has 15 amino acids. The CDR3 coding sequence is TGTGCCAGCAGTGAGAGCGGGGGGGCAGCCGGGGAGCTGTTTTTT. Translation: CASSESGGAAGELFF.

The rearrangement uses TRBV28 and TRBJ1-1; D is ambiguous. The CDR3 has 13 amino acids. The V and J ends lost 7 bases and 0 bases respectively, with 9 bases between them. Germline assignment: CDR1 MDHEN and CDR2 SYDVKM. CDR3 region: CASTPSLNTEAFF. The CDR3 bases are TGTGCCAGCACCCCGTCCTTGAACACTGAAGCTTTCTTT.

The chain has TRBV27 and TRBJ1-1; tentatively, D is TRBD1 (5 bases). V was clipped by 4 bases and J by 9 bases, with 18 bases between them. The germline gives CDR1 MNHEY, CDR2 SMNVEV (reference sequence). The CDR3 extends over 14 amino acids. As DNA, the CDR3 is TGTGCCAGCAGTTGGGGCGACGGAATTTCAAAAGCTTTCTTT. Protein sequence: CASSWGDGISKAFF.

The J gene is TRBJ2-2, the V gene TRBV11-2, with D unclear. The CDR3 runs to 13 residues. V lost 2 bases, J lost 8 bases, and 9 bases lay in between. Looked up from germline, CDR1 is SGHAT and CDR2 is FQNNGV. The CDR3 loop is CASSLLTSGELFF. The CDR3 nucleotides are TGTGCCAGCAGCTTATTAACATCGGGGGAGCTGTTTTTT.